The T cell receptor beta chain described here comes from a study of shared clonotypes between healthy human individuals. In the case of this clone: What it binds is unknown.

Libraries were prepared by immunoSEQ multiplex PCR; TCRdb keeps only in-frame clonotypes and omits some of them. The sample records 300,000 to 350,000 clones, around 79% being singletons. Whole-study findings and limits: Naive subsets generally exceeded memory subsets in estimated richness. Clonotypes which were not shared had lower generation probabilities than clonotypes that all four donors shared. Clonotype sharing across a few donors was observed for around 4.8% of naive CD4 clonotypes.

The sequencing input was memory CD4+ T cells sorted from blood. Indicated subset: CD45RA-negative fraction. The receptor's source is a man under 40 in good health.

Written as DNA, the CDR3 is TGTGCCTGGAGTGGGAAACCGGGACGGAGTAATGAAAAACTGTTTTTT. Its translation is CAWSGKPGRSNEKLFF. The rearrangement links TRBV30 to TRBJ1-4; the D gene is possibly TRBD1 (5 bases). The CDR3 is made up of 16 amino acids. CDR1 and CDR2 (germline): GTSNPN, SVGIG (reference sequence). V shed 1 base and J shed 4 bases, with 16 bases lying between them.